This T cell receptor beta chain derives from a study of blood T cell repertoires in COVID-19 (dated by TCRdb to the early 2020s). Looking at the study overall: Collaborator samples came from the United States, Italy and Spain and covered acute and convalescent phases of COVID-19. The prospective study material was composed of cDNA or gDNA derived from T cells, B-cell-depleted T cells, or PBMCs. Deeply sampled blood TCRbeta repertoires from subjects exposed to, actively infected with, or recovered from COVID-19 were included in the dataset. The repertoires were made available in a free public database intended to serve as a resource for research on the immune response to SARS-CoV-2. Samples came from the ongoing ImmuneRACE study (first 160 participants) plus 1,254 subjects from 6 global collaborators. Sample metadata almost always included a de-identified subject ID, COVID-19 status, age in years and sex. HLA class I and class II types, where available, came from metadata supplied by the sample provider rather than from assay-based typing. General study outcomes and caveats: The quantity of clinical and demographic metadata differed by source and by participant and was supplied without curation.

Each collaborating institution followed its own protocols to collect whole blood in K2EDTA tubes. For TCRbeta analysis, collaborator samples were shipped as frozen whole blood, as isolated PBMCs, or as DNA extracted from either sample type. Remarks on this clone: Its target antigen remains unknown. Qualities for individual bases were not recorded, and no much larger clone is one base off.

Taken from cysteine to phenylalanine, the CDR3 has 13 residues. Just CDR3 DNA is preserved here, 39 bases in frame from base 1. V and J are truncated by 1 base and 5 bases respectively, leaving an intervening sequence of 10 bases. CDR1 and CDR2 are drawn from the germline V gene: SGHDT, YYEEEE. TCRbeta CDR3 regions were amplified from genomic DNA by means of the immunoSEQ Assay, a bias-controlled multiplex PCR. Per the authors' processing: Nucleated cell counts per sample were estimated from amplification of reference gene primers within the assay. To quantify the absolute abundance of each unique TCRbeta CDR3 rearrangement, sequence reads were collapsed and filtered. For each sample, productive Simpson clonality was calculated as the square root of Simpson's diversity index over productive rearrangements. TCRdb retrieved this table from immuneACCESS and kept in-frame rearrangements only. Not all clones are present; in checked studies, unresolved V genes account for under half, and no reason is known for the remainder. Clone size and the V and J calls come from that table; the DNA yielded D and trimming. Across this sample there are 130,000 or so clones, with roughly 83% seen only once. The ten largest make up around 3.1% of the sample.

The material sequenced was peripheral blood. The sequence was collected from a woman aged 80 or older with acute or convalescent COVID-19. Recombination connected TRBV5-6 to TRBJ2-7; perhaps TRBD1 is the D gene, with 6 bases matching. CDR3 protein: CASSLSGADEQYF. The sequenced DNA is TGTGCCAGCAGCTTGTCAGGGGCGGACGAGCAGTACTTC.